The T cell receptor beta chain described here comes from a study of T cell clones after liver transplantation. Study-wide context: TCRbeta sequencing after a pre-transplant mixed lymphocyte reaction identified graft-donor-reactive clones, later tracked in post-transplant blood. Three of the eight recipients were HCV-positive; the rest had non-autoimmune, non-viral transplant indications. Draws occurred before transplant, before withdrawal, and after complete or failed withdrawal.

The CDR3 contains 15 residues. CDR1 and CDR2 from the germline V gene are MNHEY and SVGAGI. V was trimmed by 0 bases and J by 3 bases, leaving 12 bases between them. The method was immunoSEQ multiplex PCR; TCRdb's version includes in-frame clones alone and lacks a portion of them. The data contain over 25,000 clones, 90% to 95% of them singletons. This clonotype originated in a human patient who received a liver transplant. The graft donor may have contributed some T cells. The rearrangement uses TRBV6-5 and TRBJ2-7, with D unresolved. Sequenced here: CD8+ T cells from blood, sampled 12 months after liver transplant. CDR3 coding DNA: TGTGCCAGCAGTTACTCTATTCTTGGAGACTACGAGCAGTACTTC. Encoded protein: CASSYSILGDYEQYF.